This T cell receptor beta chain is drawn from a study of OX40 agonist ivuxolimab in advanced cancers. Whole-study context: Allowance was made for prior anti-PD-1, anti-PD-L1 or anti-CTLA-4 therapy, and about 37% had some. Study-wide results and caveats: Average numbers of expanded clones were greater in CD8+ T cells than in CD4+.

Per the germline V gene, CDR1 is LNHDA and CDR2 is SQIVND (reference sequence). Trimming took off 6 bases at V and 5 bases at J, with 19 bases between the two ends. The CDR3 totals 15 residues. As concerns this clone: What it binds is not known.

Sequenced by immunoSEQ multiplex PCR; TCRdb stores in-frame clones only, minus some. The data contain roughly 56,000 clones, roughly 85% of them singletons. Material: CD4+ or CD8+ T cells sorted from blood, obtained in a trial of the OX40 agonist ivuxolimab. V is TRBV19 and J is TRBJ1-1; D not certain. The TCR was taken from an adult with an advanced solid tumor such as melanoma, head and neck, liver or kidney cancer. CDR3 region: CASRAYADLGTEAFF. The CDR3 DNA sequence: TGTGCCAGTAGGGCCTATGCGGACTTAGGGACTGAAGCTTTCTTT.